This T cell receptor (beta chain) comes out of a study of blood T cell repertoires in COVID-19. For the study at large: The study drew acute and convalescent COVID-19 samples from the United States, Italy and Spain.

V lost 3 bases to trimming and J lost 4 bases; unmatched junction nucleotides: 8. Per the germline V gene, CDR1 is LGHNT and CDR2 is FRNRAP. The CDR3 consists of 17 residues. Repertoires were generated with immunoSEQ multiplex PCR, while TCRdb's copy carries only in-frame clones and drops some. Among almost 350,000 clones, over 85% were seen once, and the ten largest hold 3.5% to 4%. Sequenced material: peripheral blood. J is TRBJ2-1 and V is TRBV12-5; 11 nucleotides align to TRBD1. This TCR came from a woman aged 60-70 years with COVID-19, enrolled during active disease. The chain's CDR3 is CASGLGKGQGVYNEQFF. The DNA for the CDR3 is TGTGCTAGTGGTTTAGGTAAGGGACAGGGGGTTTACAATGAGCAGTTCTTC.